This TCR beta chain stems from a study of Graves' ophthalmopathy and Graves' hyperthyroidism. This clonotype has only a few counts. Beta-chain TCR CDR3 regions were amplified from RNA transcripts. An initial RT-PCR round employing HTBI primers preceded a second-round multiplex PCR. MiXCR was run by TCRdb on the multiplex PCR reads, yielding one entry per CDR3 protein. The table shows about 700,000 distinct CDR3 sequences, with over 40% occurring only once. The sequencing input was peripheral blood. The sequence derives from an adult man with Graves' ophthalmopathy.

The CDR3 sequence: CASSPRTSGGYQETQYF. CDR3 bases: TGTGCCAGCAGCCCCCGGACTAGCGGGGGCTACCAAGAGACCCAGTACTTC. The chain has TRBV7-9 and TRBJ2-5, with 13 bases lining up with TRBD2. Germline V gene data show CDR1 as SEHNR and CDR2 as FQNEAQ (reference sequence). V shed 5 bases, J shed 0 bases, and the junction held 6 bases outside the gene matches. The CDR3 is made up of 17 amino acids.